This passage covers 22 T cell receptor beta chains from one sample sequenced in a study of regulatory T cells in long-lasting Graves disease. As to time point: newly diagnosed GD, antithyroid drugs for less than 3 months. Extracted PBMC RNA gave rise to the TCR library. Construction of the TCR beta libraries employed iRepertoire HTBI primers in conjunction with Arm-PCR of CDR3 regions. Each CDR3 protein gets one entry after TCRdb re-called the multiplex PCR reads with MiXCR. The sample yields about 360,000 distinct CDR3 sequences, roughly 16% seen once. A further study also used this sample, focusing on T cells in Graves' hyperthyroidism and ophthalmopathy.

Specimen: peripheral blood mononuclear cells (PBMCs), collected at new diagnosis, from a patient treated with antithyroid drugs. These receptors all come from a woman in her late teens or twenties with Graves disease.

V and J are TRBV2 and TRBJ1-2, with D possibly TRBD1 on 5 matching bases. There are 12 residues in the CDR3. Trimming took off 9 bases at V and 4 bases at J, with 12 bases between the two ends. Germline V gene data show CDR1 as SNHLY and CDR2 as FYNNEI. This CDR3 is CASRGILYGYTF. The CDR3 DNA reads TGTGCCAGTAGGGGCATCCTCTATGGCTACACCTTC. The full variable domain, completed using reference TRBV2 and TRBJ1-2, is EPEVTQTPSHQVTQMGQEVILRCVPISNHLYFYWYRQILGQKVEFLVSFYNNEISEKSEIFDDQFSVERPDGSNFTLKIRSTKLEDSAMYFCASRGILYGYTFGSGTRLTVV.

In regard to this clonotype: A much larger clone lies a single base off, so this may be a read error. This chain uses TRBV5-1 with TRBJ2-5; D is perhaps TRBD2 (5 bases). Trimming shortened V by 0 bases and J by 11 bases, and 20 bases separated the two germline ends. The CDR3 consists of 15 residues. CDR1 and CDR2 (germline): SGHRS, YFSETQ. The CDR3 sequence: CASSLAQAGYNEQYF. Here the CDR3 DNA reads TGCGCCAGCAGCTTGGCGCAGGCGGGTTACAATGAGCAGTACTTC.

This clonotype has at least ten counts. The V and J genes are TRBV12-3 or TRBV12-4 and TRBJ1-1; D gene ambiguous. This CDR3 contains 22 residues. The ends were cut back, 4 bases at V and 6 bases at J, with 39 bases in the middle. CDR3 DNA sequence: TGTGCCAGCAGTTACCGACGCCTTATACGAGAAGGGAGCAGATCTGGGTCCCCTGAAGCTTTCTTT. This translates into CASSYRRLIREGSRSGSPEAFF.

The chain joins TRBV20-1 to TRBJ2-3; TRBD2 is a possible D gene (5 bases). Germline lookup yields CDR1 DFQATT and CDR2 SNEGSKA (reference sequence). Trimming took off 0 bases at V and 5 bases at J, with 18 bases between the two ends. The CDR3 loop spans 16 amino acids. In DNA form, the CDR3 reads TGCAGTGCTAGAGAACCGAGGACTCCTTTGGGAGATACGCAGTATTTT. Protein sequence: CSAREPRTPLGDTQYF.

This clonotype was recorded at least ten times. The chain employs TRBV6-4 and TRBJ2-3, with TRBD2 identical over 8 bases. V shed 7 bases and J 5 bases; nucleotides not matched to a gene: 11. In germline, CDR1 is MRHNA, CDR2 SNTAGT. The CDR3 length is 15 residues. CDR3 DNA: TGTGCCAGCAAGAAGGACCCGGGAGGGGGAGATACGCAGTATTTT. It encodes CASKKDPGGGDTQYF.

This clonotype was recorded many times. This sequence joins TRBV20-1 and TRBJ2-1, with TRBD2 identical over 9 bases. The germline gives CDR1 DFQATT, CDR2 SNEGSKA (reference sequence). V shed 1 base and J 8 bases; nucleotides not matched to a gene: 18. The CDR3 contains 18 residues. The CDR3 is CSARGSWLAGRLEYEQFF. The CDR3 bases are TGCAGTGCTAGAGGGTCGTGGCTAGCGGGGCGTTTGGAATATGAGCAGTTCTTC.

The sample holds many counts of this clonotype. The chain has TRBV20-1 and TRBJ2-3; 16 nucleotides agree with TRBD2. CDR3 size: 18 residues. J lost 0 bases, V lost 5 bases, and 8 bases had no gene match. Germline-derived CDR1 and CDR2 are DFQATT and SNEGSKA (reference sequence). The CDR3 DNA reads TGCAGTGCTGGACCCGGGACTAGCGGGGGGGTTAGCACAGATACGCAGTATTTT. Translated, it gives CSAGPGTSGGVSTDTQYF.

V is TRBV2 and J is TRBJ1-1; the D is unclear. The germline gives CDR1 SNHLY, CDR2 FYNNEI. The CDR3 is made up of 11 amino acids. Trimming pared 6 bases from V and 7 bases from J, leaving 9 bases between. The DNA for the CDR3 is TGTGCCAGCAGGACGAGTCGTGAAGCTTTCTTT. This sequence encodes CASRTSREAFF.

This clonotype was counted ten times or more. A junction boundary mismatches the germline segment, possibly from a read error. The V and J genes are TRBV7-8 and TRBJ2-4; 16 bases match TRBD2. Germline V gene sequence: CDR1 SGHVS, CDR2 FQNEAQ. The CDR3 extends over 19 amino acids. The CDR3 protein is CASSLDPGTSGRARNLQYF. CDR3 in DNA: TGTGCCAGCAGCTTAGATCCCGGGACTAGCGGGAGGGCTAGAAACCTTCAGTACTTC.

This clonotype was observed many times. V usage is TRBV7-8 and J usage is TRBJ2-1; 8 nucleotides align to TRBD2. The V segment lost 4 bases and the J segment 6 bases; nucleotides outside the gene matches: 8. The CDR3 has 15 residues. Germline V CDR1 and CDR2: SGHVS, FQNEAQ. CDR3 in DNA: TGTGCCAGCAGCTCCCGAGGACTAGCTTTCAATGAGCAGTTCTTC. Translated: CASSSRGLAFNEQFF.

The table lists this clonotype with many counts. The V call is TRBV7-2, the J call TRBJ1-3, with D hard to call. Germline V gene sequence: CDR1 SGHTA, CDR2 FQGNSA. The ends were cut back, 0 bases at V and 0 bases at J, with 6 bases in the middle. The CDR3 sequence is 15 residues long. CDR3 coding DNA: TGTGCCAGCAGCTTAGCGCTGAGCTCTGGAAACACCATATATTTT. It encodes CASSLALSSGNTIYF.

In this sample, this clonotype turned up many times. V is TRBV3-1 and J is TRBJ1-2; 8 nucleotides line up with TRBD1. Trimming took 0 bases from V and 0 from J; bases not matched to a gene: 3. This CDR3 is built from 16 residues. CDR1 and CDR2 from the germline V gene are LGHDT and YNNKEL (reference sequence). The CDR3 DNA is TGTGCCAGCAGCCAAGAGGGGACAGGAACTAACTATGGCTACACCTTC. It codes for CASSQEGTGTNYGYTF.

In this sample, this clonotype turned up many times. V usage is TRBV25-1 and J usage is TRBJ1-1; 7 nucleotides agree with TRBD1. The CDR3 is 17 amino acids. Trimming at V came to 5 bases and at J to 0 bases, leaving 12 bases not matched to a gene. Germline values: CDR1 MGHDK, CDR2 SYGVNS. The CDR3 bases are TGTGCCAGCAGTAGAGGGACAGAGCTTAATTTGAACACTGAAGCTTTCTTT. It is translated as CASSRGTELNLNTEAFF.

Many counts were recorded for this clonotype. The rearrangement joins TRBV7-8 to TRBJ2-5, with 8 bases that match TRBD2. This CDR3 is built from 16 residues. Germline loops: CDR1 SGHVS, CDR2 FQNEAQ. The V segment lost 5 bases and the J segment 4 bases; nucleotides outside the gene matches: 12. CDR3 amino acids: CASSLRGFGRGETQYF. CDR3 bases: TGTGCCAGCAGCCTTAGGGGGTTCGGGAGGGGAGAGACCCAGTACTTC.

The rearrangement links TRBV2 to TRBJ1-1; no clear D. This CDR3 contains 10 residues. V was clipped by 4 bases and J by 7 bases, with 4 bases between them. The germline V gene encodes CDR1 SNHLY and CDR2 FYNNEI. The CDR3 DNA sequence: TGTGCCAGCAGTGGCTATGAAGCTTTCTTT. Translated, it gives CASSGYEAFF.

This clonotype was seen repeatedly, ten times or more. This sequence joins TRBV18 and TRBJ2-3; D is possibly TRBD2 (5 bases). This CDR3 has 14 residues. Trimming stripped 5 bases from V and 2 bases from J, with 11 bases between. In germline, CDR1 is KGHSH, CDR2 LQKENI. CDR3 sequence: CASSSLGPTDTQYF. For the CDR3, the DNA is TGTGCCAGCTCATCACTAGGTCCCACAGATACGCAGTATTTT.

The DNA for the CDR3 is TGTGCCAGCAGGCAGGACTTCAATTCACCCCTCCACTTT. This codes for CASRQDFNSPLHF. This chain uses TRBV2 with TRBJ1-6; no reliable D call. V was shortened by 6 bases and J by 7 bases, with 10 bases between the two germline ends. CDR1 is SNHLY and CDR2 is FYNNEI in the germline V gene. The CDR3 is made up of 13 amino acids.

This clonotype was counted only a few times. This chain connects TRBV30 to TRBJ1-2; D uncertain. The V end was cut by 3 bases, the J end by 5 bases, with 16 bases between. Germline CDR1 is GTSNPN and CDR2 is SVGIG (reference sequence). This CDR3 is 14 amino acids long. CDR3 in DNA: TGTGCCTGGAGCGACGCCCGGAAGGTATATGGCTACACCTTC. Its protein product is CAWSDARKVYGYTF.

The table lists this clonotype with many counts. This rearrangement joins TRBV10-3 to TRBJ2-3, with TRBD2 matching 9 bases. The CDR3 spans 14 residues. Germline CDR1 and CDR2: ENHRY and SYGVKD. The V gene end was trimmed by 9 bases and the J gene end by 1 base; junction bases not matched to a gene: 5. CDR3 in DNA: TGTGCCATGAGAGCGGGAGGTGGCACAGATACGCAGTATTTT. As protein: CAMRAGGGTDTQYF.

The chain joins TRBV5-1 to TRBJ1-1; possibly TRBD1 for D (6 bases). Trimming pared 5 bases from V and 4 bases from J, leaving 24 bases between. The CDR3 runs 17 residues. The germline gives CDR1 SGHRS, CDR2 YFSETQ. CDR3 sequence reads: CASSPNPVQGSRTEAFF. The CDR3 DNA sequence: TGCGCCAGCAGTCCGAACCCCGTACAGGGAAGTCGCACTGAAGCTTTCTTT.

This clonotype was seen at least ten times. The chain carries TRBV7-2 and TRBJ2-1; 12 bases agree with TRBD2. The CDR3 extends over 16 amino acids. V dropped 3 bases and J dropped 10; count of bases not matched to a gene: 10. Germline values: CDR1 SGHTA, CDR2 FQGNSA. CDR3 in DNA: TGTGCCAGCAGCTTTGATTGGCTAGCGGGGGGGGAGGAGCAGTTCTTC. This codes for CASSFDWLAGGEEQFF.

The chain employs TRBV7-9 and TRBJ1-2, with 10 bases that match TRBD1. The CDR3 extends over 16 amino acids. CDR1 is SEHNR, CDR2 FQNEAQ, per germline (reference sequence). V gave up 0 bases and J gave up 2 bases; unmatched junction bases: 3. In DNA, the CDR3 is TGTGCCAGCAGCTTAGCGGTGGGACAGGGGAACTATGGCTACACCTTC. This gives the protein CASSLAVGQGNYGYTF.